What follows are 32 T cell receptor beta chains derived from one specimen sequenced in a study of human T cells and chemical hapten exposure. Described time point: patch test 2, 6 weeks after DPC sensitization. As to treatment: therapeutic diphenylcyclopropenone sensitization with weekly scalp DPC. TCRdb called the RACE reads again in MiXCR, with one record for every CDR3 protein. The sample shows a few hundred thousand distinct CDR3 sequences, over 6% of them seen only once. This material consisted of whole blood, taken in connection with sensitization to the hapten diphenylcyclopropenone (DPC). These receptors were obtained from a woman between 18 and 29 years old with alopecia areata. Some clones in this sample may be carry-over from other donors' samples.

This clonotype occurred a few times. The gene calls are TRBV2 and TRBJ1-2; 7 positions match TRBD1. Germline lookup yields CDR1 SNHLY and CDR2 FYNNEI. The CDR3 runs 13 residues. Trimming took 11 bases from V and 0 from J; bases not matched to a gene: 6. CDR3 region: CAGAGTANYGYTF. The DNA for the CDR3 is TGTGCCGGCGCCGGGACAGCTAACTATGGCTACACCTTC.

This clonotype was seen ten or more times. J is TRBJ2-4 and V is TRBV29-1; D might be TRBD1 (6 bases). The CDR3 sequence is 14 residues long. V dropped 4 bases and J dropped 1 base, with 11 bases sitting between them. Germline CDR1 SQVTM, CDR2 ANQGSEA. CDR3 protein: CSVVRGKAKNIQYF. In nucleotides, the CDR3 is TGCAGCGTTGTAAGGGGGAAGGCCAAAAACATTCAGTACTTC.

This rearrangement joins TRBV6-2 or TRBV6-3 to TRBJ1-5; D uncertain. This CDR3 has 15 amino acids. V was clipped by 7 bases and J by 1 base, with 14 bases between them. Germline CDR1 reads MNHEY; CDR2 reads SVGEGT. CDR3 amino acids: CASTDLLESNQPQHF. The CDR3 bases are TGTGCCAGCACCGACCTATTGGAAAGCAATCAGCCCCAGCATTTT.

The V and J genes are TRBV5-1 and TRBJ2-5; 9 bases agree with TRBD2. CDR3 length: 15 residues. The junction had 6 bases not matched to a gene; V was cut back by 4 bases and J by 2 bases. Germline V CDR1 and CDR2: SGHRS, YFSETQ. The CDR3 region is CASSRLAGVQETQYF. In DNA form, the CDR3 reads TGCGCCAGCAGCAGATTAGCGGGGGTACAAGAGACCCAGTACTTC.

CDR3 residues: CASSSKTGGTYNEQFF. The CDR3 bases are TGTGCCAGCAGCTCTAAGACAGGAGGGACTTACAATGAGCAGTTCTTC. The rearrangement joins TRBV7-2 to TRBJ2-1; D tentatively reads TRBD1 or TRBD2 (6 bases each). The CDR3 is 16 amino acids. Germline lookup yields CDR1 SGHTA and CDR2 FQGNSA. The V end lost 4 bases, the J end lost 4 bases, and 17 bases lay between the germline ends.

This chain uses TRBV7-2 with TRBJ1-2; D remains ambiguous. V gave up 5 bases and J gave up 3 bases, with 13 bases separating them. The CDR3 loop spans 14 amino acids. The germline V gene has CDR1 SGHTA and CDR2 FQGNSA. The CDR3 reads CASSVQQSYYGYTF. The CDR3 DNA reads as TGTGCCAGCAGCGTACAACAGTCATACTATGGCTACACCTTC. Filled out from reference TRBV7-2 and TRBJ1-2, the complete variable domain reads GAGVSQSPSNKVTEKGKDVELRCDPISGHTALYWYRQSLGQGLEFLIYFQGNSAPDKSGLPSDRFSAERTGGSVSTLTIQRTQQEDSAVYLCASSVQQSYYGYTFGSGTRLTVV.

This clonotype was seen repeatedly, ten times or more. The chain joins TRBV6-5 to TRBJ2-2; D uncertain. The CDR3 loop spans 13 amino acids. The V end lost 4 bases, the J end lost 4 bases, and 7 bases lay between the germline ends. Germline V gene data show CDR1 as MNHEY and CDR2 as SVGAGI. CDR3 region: CASSLGPTGELFF. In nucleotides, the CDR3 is TGTGCCAGCAGTTTAGGGCCCACCGGGGAGCTGTTTTTT.

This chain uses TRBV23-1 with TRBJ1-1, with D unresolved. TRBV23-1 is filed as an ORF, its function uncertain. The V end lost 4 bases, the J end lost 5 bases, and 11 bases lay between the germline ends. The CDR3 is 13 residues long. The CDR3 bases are TGCGCCAGCAGTCGGTCAGCCGGGACTGAAGCTTTCTTT. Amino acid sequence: CASSRSAGTEAFF.

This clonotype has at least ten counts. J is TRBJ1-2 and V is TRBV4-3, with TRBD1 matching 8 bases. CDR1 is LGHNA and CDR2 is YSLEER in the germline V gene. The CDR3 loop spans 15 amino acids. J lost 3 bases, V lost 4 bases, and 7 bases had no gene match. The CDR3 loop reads CASSLGQGLHYGYTF. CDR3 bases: TGCGCCAGCAGCCTAGGACAGGGATTACACTATGGCTACACCTTC.

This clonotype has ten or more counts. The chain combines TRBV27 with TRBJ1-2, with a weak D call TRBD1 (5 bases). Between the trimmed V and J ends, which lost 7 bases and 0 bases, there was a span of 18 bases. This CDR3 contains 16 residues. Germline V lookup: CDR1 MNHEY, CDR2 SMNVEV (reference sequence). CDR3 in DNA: TGTGCCAGCAAGCCCCCAGGGCAGGTGTCTAACTATGGCTACACCTTC. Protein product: CASKPPGQVSNYGYTF.

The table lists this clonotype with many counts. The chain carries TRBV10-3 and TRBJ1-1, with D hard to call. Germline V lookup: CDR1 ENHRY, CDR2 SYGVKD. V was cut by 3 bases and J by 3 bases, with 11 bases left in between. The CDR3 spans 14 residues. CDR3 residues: CAISEGPGHTEAFF. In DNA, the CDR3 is TGTGCCATCAGTGAAGGTCCGGGTCACACTGAAGCTTTCTTT.

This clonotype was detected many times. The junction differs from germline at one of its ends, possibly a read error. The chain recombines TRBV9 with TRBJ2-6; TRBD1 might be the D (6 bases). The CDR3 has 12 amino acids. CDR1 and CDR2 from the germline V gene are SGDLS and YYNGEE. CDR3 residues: CASSPGTPNLIF. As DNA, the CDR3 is TGTGCCAGCAGCCCAGGGACACCCAACCTTATTTTC.

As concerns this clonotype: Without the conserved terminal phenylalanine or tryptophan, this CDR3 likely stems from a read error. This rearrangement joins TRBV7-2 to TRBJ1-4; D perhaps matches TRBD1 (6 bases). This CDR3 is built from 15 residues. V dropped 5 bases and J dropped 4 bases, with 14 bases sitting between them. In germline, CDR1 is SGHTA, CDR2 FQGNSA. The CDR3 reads CASSREGGINEKLFS. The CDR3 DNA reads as TGTGCCAGCAGCCGAGAAGGGGGTATTAATGAAAAACTGTTTTCT.

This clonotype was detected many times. CDR3 protein: CASSPPTEKLFF. CDR3 nucleotide sequence: TGTGCCAGCAGCCCGCCGACTGAAAAACTGTTTTTT. This chain uses TRBV7-9 with TRBJ1-4; unclear D gene. The germline CDR1 and CDR2 sequences are SEHNR and FQNEAQ (reference sequence). With 5 bases removed from V and 7 bases from J, the gap between germline ends came to 8 bases. The CDR3 runs to 12 residues.

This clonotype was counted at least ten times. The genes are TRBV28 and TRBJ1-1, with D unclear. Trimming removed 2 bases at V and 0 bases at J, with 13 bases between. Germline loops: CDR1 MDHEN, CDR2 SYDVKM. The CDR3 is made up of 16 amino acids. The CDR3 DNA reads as TGTGCCAGCAGTTTACCCACTGGACGGATGAACACTGAAGCTTTCTTT. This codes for CASSLPTGRMNTEAFF.

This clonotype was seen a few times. The CDR3: CASSLAGGYGYTF. The CDR3 coding sequence is TGTGCCAGCAGCTTAGCAGGGGGTTATGGCTACACCTTC. The V call is TRBV7-9, the J call TRBJ1-2; tentatively, D is TRBD1 (6 bases). Germline-derived CDR1 and CDR2 are SEHNR and FQNEAQ (reference sequence). CDR3 length equals 13 residues. V lost 0 bases, J lost 5 bases, and 7 bases lay in between.

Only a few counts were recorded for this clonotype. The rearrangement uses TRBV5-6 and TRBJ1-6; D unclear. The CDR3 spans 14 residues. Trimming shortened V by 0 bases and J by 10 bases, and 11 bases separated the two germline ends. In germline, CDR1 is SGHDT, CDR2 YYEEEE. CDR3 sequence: CASSLGGLGSPLHF. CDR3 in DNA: TGTGCCAGCAGCTTGGGAGGGTTAGGGTCACCCCTCCACTTT.

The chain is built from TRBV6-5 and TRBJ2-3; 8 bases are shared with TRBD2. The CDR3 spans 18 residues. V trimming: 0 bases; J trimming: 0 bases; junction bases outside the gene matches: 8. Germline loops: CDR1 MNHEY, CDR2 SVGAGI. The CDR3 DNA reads TGTGCCAGCAGTTACTCGACTCGGGGGGGCGTGAGCACAGATACGCAGTATTTT. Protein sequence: CASSYSTRGGVSTDTQYF.

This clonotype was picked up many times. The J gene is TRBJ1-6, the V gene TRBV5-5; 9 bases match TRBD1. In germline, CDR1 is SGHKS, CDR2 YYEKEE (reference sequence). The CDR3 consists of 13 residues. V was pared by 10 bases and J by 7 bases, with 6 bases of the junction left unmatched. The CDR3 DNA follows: TGTGCCCCCCCCGGGACAGGGAATTCACCCCTCCACTTT. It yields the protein CAPPGTGNSPLHF.

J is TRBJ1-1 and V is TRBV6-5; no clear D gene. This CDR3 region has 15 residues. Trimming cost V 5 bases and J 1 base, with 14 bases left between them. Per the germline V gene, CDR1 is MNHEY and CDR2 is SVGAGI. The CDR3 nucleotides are TGTGCCAGCAGTGCAGTCGGGCACCCGAACACTGAAGCTTTCTTT. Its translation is CASSAVGHPNTEAFF.

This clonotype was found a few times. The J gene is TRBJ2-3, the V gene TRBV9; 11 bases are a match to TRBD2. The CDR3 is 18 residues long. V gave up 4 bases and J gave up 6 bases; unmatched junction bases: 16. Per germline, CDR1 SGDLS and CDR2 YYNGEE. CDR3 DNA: TGTGCCAGCAGCCCGAGACCCAATCTAGCGGGGGGCAGGGATACGCAGTATTTT. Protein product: CASSPRPNLAGGRDTQYF.

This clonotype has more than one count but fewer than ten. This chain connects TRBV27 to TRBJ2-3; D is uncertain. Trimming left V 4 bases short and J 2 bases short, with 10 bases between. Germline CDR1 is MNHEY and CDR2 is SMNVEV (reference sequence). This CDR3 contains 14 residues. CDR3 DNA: TGTGCCAGCAGTTCATCGACGGACACAGATACGCAGTATTTT. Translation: CASSSSTDTDTQYF.

The CDR3 nucleotides are TGCGCCAGCAGCCACCTATTGAGAAAGCGGGGACCCCAAGAGACCCAGTACTTC. Its protein product is CASSHLLRKRGPQETQYF. V and J are TRBV4-1 and TRBJ2-5; TRBD2 matches at 7 bases. Trimming at V came to 3 bases and at J to 1 base, leaving 14 bases not matched to a gene. The CDR3 length is 18 residues. From germline, CDR1 is MGHRA and CDR2 YSYEKL.

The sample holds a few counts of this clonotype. CDR3 in amino acids: CASSRIVNEQFF. CDR3 nucleotides: TGCGCCAGCAGCCGTATAGTCAATGAGCAGTTCTTC. This chain links TRBV5-1 with TRBJ2-1; unclear D gene. The V and J ends lost 4 bases and 6 bases respectively, with 8 bases between them. Germline V gives CDR1 SGHRS, CDR2 YFSETQ. The CDR3 totals 12 residues.

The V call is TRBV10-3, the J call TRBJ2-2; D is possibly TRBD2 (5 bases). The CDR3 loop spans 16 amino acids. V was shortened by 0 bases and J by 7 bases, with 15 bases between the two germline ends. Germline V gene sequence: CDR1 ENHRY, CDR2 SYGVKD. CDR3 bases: TGTGCCATCAGTGAGTCTGAGACTACATTCGGCGGGGAGCTGTTTTTT. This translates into CAISESETTFGGELFF.

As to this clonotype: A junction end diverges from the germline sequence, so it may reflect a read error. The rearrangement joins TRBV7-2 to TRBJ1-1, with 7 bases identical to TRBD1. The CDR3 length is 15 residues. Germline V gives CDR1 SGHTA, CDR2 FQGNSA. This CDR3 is CASSLVGQRNTEALF. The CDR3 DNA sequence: TGTGCCAGCAGCTTAGTGGGACAGAGGAACACTGAAGCTCTCTTT.

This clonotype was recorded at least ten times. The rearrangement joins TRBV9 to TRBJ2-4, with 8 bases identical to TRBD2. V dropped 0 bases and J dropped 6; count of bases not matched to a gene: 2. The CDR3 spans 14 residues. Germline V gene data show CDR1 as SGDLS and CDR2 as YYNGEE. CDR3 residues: CASSVDSGGNIQYF. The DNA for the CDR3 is TGTGCCAGCAGCGTAGACAGCGGGGGAAACATTCAGTACTTC.

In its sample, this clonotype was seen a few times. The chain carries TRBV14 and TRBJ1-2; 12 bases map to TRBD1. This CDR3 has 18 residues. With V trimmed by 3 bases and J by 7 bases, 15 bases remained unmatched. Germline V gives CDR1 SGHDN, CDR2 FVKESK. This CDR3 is CASSQGPGQGAYQPGYTF. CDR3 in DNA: TGTGCCAGCAGCCAGGGCCCGGGACAGGGGGCGTATCAACCTGGCTACACCTTC.

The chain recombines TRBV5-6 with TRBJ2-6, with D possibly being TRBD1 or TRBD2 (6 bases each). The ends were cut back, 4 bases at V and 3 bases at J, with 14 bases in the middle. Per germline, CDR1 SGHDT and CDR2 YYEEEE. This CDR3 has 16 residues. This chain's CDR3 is CASSTQGGYGANVLTF. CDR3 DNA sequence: TGTGCCAGCAGCACACAGGGAGGTTATGGGGCCAACGTCCTGACTTTC.

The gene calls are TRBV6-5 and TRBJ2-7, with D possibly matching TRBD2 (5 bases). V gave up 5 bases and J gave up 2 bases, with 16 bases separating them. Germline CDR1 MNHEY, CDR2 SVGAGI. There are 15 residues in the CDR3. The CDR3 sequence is CASSSGRGDTYEQYF. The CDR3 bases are TGTGCCAGCAGTAGTGGCCGGGGAGATACCTACGAGCAGTACTTC.

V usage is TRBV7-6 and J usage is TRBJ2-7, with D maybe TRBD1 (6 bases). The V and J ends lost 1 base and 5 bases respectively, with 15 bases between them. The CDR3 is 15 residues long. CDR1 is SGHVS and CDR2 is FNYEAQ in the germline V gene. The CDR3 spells CASSLVPEQGNEQYF. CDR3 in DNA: TGTGCCAGCAGCTTAGTTCCCGAACAGGGTAACGAGCAGTACTTC.

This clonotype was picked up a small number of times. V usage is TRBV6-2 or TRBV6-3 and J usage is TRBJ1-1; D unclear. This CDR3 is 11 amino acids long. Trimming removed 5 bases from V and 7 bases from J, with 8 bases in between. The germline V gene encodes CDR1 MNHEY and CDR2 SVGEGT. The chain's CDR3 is CASSILHEAFF. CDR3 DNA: TGTGCCAGCAGTATTCTGCATGAAGCTTTCTTT.